A selection of T cell receptor beta chains follows, all from one sample in a study of blood T cell repertoires in COVID-19. Using immunoSEQ multiplex PCR, the repertoire was profiled, and TCRdb retains in-frame clones only, with some absent. The sample contains over 150,000 clones, approximately 90% of which appear only once. The source material was peripheral blood. All receptors come from a man younger than 35 with COVID-19, enrolled during active disease. Both conserved end residues are part of each CDR3. A D gene is named only where the DNA matches it firmly. For some rows the clone size is stated as once, few or many, or as a class when expanded; others skip it.

NA	TRBV5-1	TRBD1	TRBJ1-1	TGCGCCAGCAGACCGCGGACAGGGGGGAACACTGAAGCTTTCTTT	CASRPRTGGNTEAFF
NA	TRBV21-1	NA	TRBJ1-5	TGTGCCAGCAACCTAAAGGAAAGTTTAGGGCAATCGAGGAGGGTACAATACCGCCAGCCCCAGCATTTT	CASNLKESLGQSRRVQYRQPQHF
NA	TRBV28	TRBD1	TRBJ2-5	TGTGCCAGCAGTTTCCTCAGCCCTGCACAGGGGGCAACCCAGTACTTC	CASSFLSPAQGATQYF
NA	TRBV5-1	TRBD1	TRBJ2-7	TGCGCCAGCAGCGAAATGACAGGGGCTCCCTACGAGCAGTACTTC	CASSEMTGAPYEQYF
NA	TRBV6-5	NA	TRBJ1-5	TGTGCCAGCAGAAGGGGGGAGGGGCAGCCCCAGCATTTT	CASRRGEGQPQHF
NA	TRBV6-2/TRBV6-3	NA	TRBJ1-5	TGTGCCAGCAGTTATATTCTCGGGACAATACCCCCCGACACGAGTCAGCCCCAGCATTTT	CASSYILGTIPPDTSQPQHF
NA	TRBV10-3	NA	TRBJ2-2	TGTGCCATCAGTGAGTCGGCAGTAGCGGCCGGGGAGCTGTTTTTT	CAISESAVAAGELFF
NA	TRBV9	NA	TRBJ1-2	TGTGCCAGCAGTGCTGGGGCAACCTATGGCTACACCTTC	CASSAGATYGYTF
NA	TRBV11-2	NA	TRBJ1-1	TGTGCCAGCAGCTTAGATCGAGACACTGAAGCTTTCTTT	CASSLDRDTEAFF
NA	TRBV6-5	NA	TRBJ1-4	TGTGCCAGCTGCACCGGGACAATCGGCGAAAAACTGTTTTTT	CASCTGTIGEKLFF
NA	TRBV27	NA	TRBJ2-7	TGTGCCAGCAGTTTATCGTCCGGACAGTACTCCTACGAGCAGTACTTC	CASSLSSGQYSYEQYF
NA	TRBV7-6	NA	TRBJ1-2	TGTGCCAGCAGCCAGAAGGGGGAGGGCGCGACTGGCTACACCTTC	CASSQKGEGATGYTF
NA	TRBV12-5	NA	TRBJ2-1	TGTGCTAGTGGTTTGCCGCGGCAGTTCTTC	CASGLPRQFF
once	TRBV10-3	TRBD1	TRBJ1-5	TGTGCCATCAGTGAGGAGGGGGCCGGGGATCAGCCCCAGCATTTT	CAISEEGAGDQPQHF
NA	TRBV28	TRBD2	TRBJ2-5	TGTGCCAGCAGTACCAGCTACCTAGCGGGCCAACAAGAGACCCAGTACTTC	CASSTSYLAGQQETQYF
NA	TRBV15	NA	TRBJ2-2	TGTGCCACCAGCAGAGTCGGCGGGACGAGCACCGGGGAGCTGTTTTTT	CATSRVGGTSTGELFF
NA	TRBV21-1	NA	TRBJ2-3	TGTGCCAGCCCTCGGCACGGGGGAGCAGATACGCAGTATTTT	CASPRHGGADTQYF
NA	TRBV12-5	NA	TRBJ2-3	TGTGCTAGTGGTTTGGTAGTGCGAGATACGCAGTATTTT	CASGLVVRDTQYF
NA	TRBV7-3	TRBD1	TRBJ2-7	TGTGCCAGCAGCTTAGGGTTGGGACAGCCCTACGAGCAGTACTTC	CASSLGLGQPYEQYF
NA	TRBV5-6	NA	TRBJ1-6	TGTGCCAGCAGCTTGACAGCGACGGCTTACGAGGGTAATTCACCCCTCCACTTT	CASSLTATAYEGNSPLHF
few	TRBV19	NA	TRBJ1-5	TGTGCCAGTAGTATCAAGGGAGACGGCAATCAGCCCCAGCATTTT	CASSIKGDGNQPQHF
NA	TRBV28	NA	TRBJ1-2	TGTGCCAGCAGCCGCATCTATACTAACTATGGCTACACCTTC	CASSRIYTNYGYTF
NA	TRBV15	TRBD2	TRBJ2-2	TGTGCCACCAGCACTGAGGCTAGCGGGAGGATGGCCGGGGAGCTGTTTTTT	CATSTEASGRMAGELFF
few	TRBV12-3/TRBV12-4	NA	TRBJ2-1	TGTGCCAGCAGTTTATTGGCCGGGAATGAGCAGTTCTTC	CASSLLAGNEQFF
few	TRBV3-1/TRBV3-2	NA	TRBJ2-1	TGTGCCAGCAGCCAAGGGCGGGGGCAGTTCTTC	CASSQGRGQFF
NA	TRBV21-1	NA	TRBJ2-5	TGTGCCAGCAGCCTCTGGACTAGCGGGAGGGGACAGTACCAAGAGACCCAGTACTTC	CASSLWTSGRGQYQETQYF
NA	TRBV2	NA	TRBJ1-2	TGTGCCGCCCAGGAACAGGTTCATGGCTACACCTTC	CAAQEQVHGYTF
once	TRBV9	TRBD1	TRBJ1-2	TGTGCCAGCAGCGACGGACAGGATAACTATGGCTACACCTTC	CASSDGQDNYGYTF
NA	TRBV28	NA	TRBJ1-5	TGTGCCAGCAGTTTTTGGCAGGGCGGTCAGCCCCAGCATTTT	CASSFWQGGQPQHF
NA	TRBV28	TRBD2	TRBJ2-7	TGTGCCAGCAGTCCCGGGAGGGCCAGGTACGAGCAGTACTTC	CASSPGRARYEQYF
NA	TRBV28	NA	TRBJ2-5	TGTGCCAGCAGTTCTCAAGAGACCCAGTACTTC	CASSSQETQYF
NA	TRBV9	NA	TRBJ2-3	TGTGCCAGCAGCGTAGGAGGCGGATACACAGATACGCAGTATTTT	CASSVGGGYTDTQYF
once	TRBV9	TRBD2	TRBJ2-1	TGTGCCAGCAGCGCGAGCGGGAGTGGTCTGTTTGAGCAGTTCTTC	CASSASGSGLFEQFF
once	TRBV6-5	TRBD1	TRBJ1-6	TGTGCCAGCAGCCAGGGGGGACAATATAATTCACCCCTCCACTTT	CASSQGGQYNSPLHF
NA	TRBV7-2	TRBD1	TRBJ2-1	TGTGCCAGCAGCCCATCAGGGACAGGGAAGTACAATGAGCAGTTCTTC	CASSPSGTGKYNEQFF
NA	TRBV18	NA	TRBJ2-5	TGTGCCAGCTCACCGGTGGCGGGGGAGACCCAGTACTTC	CASSPVAGETQYF
once	TRBV29-1	TRBD1	TRBJ2-5	TGCAGCGTTGAAGACCGAGGGGGCTGGGAGACCCAGTACTTC	CSVEDRGGWETQYF
NA	TRBV28	TRBD1	TRBJ1-2	TGTGCCAGCAGTCTACTTGGACAGGAGCGGAACTATGGCTACACCTTC	CASSLLGQERNYGYTF
NA	TRBV4-3	TRBD2	TRBJ2-3	TGCGCCAGCAGTCGGACTAGCAGCTTCACAGATACGCAGTATTTT	CASSRTSSFTDTQYF
NA	TRBV15	TRBD2	TRBJ2-1	TGTGCCACCGCCCTGGCTAGCGGGGGAGATGAGCAGTTCTTC	CATALASGGDEQFF